A single sample is the source of the 28 T cell receptor beta chains below, sequenced in a study of cytomegalovirus exposure and HLA in healthy donors. With 60 Vbeta and 13 Jbeta primers, the PCR was carried out. The data were produced by immunoSEQ multiplex PCR, yet TCRdb's version contains in-frame clones alone and is incomplete. Of fewer than 200,000 clones listed, approximately 71% were seen once; the top ten hold roughly 1.6%. Material: PBMCs. These TCRs come from a girl between 10 and 17 years old in good health and CMV-seronegative.

The chain joins TRBV6-5 to TRBJ2-5; 9 positions match TRBD1. V gave up 4 bases and J gave up 3 bases; unmatched junction bases: 9. The CDR3 is 16 amino acids. From germline, CDR1 is MNHEY and CDR2 SVGAGI. CDR3 coding DNA: TGTGCCAGCAGTTCAGCCCCCGGGACAGGGAAAGAGACCCAGTACTTC. Protein: CASSSAPGTGKETQYF.

This sequence joins TRBV6-1 and TRBJ1-1; D uncertain. The V end was cut by 2 bases, the J end by 1 base, with 8 bases between. CDR1 and CDR2 (germline): MNHNS, SASEGT. The CDR3 runs to 14 residues. Written as DNA, the CDR3 is TGTGCCAGCAGTGAATTCCTCCGGAACACTGAAGCTTTCTTT. Translated: CASSEFLRNTEAFF.

The sample holds a few counts of this clone. The chain joins TRBV2 to TRBJ1-3, with a weak D call TRBD1 (5 bases). This CDR3 has 15 amino acids. The V and J ends lost 6 bases and 0 bases respectively, with 12 bases between them. Germline CDR1 SNHLY, CDR2 FYNNEI. This CDR3 is CASRDSESSGNTIYF. The CDR3 coding sequence is TGTGCCAGCAGAGACAGTGAGAGCTCTGGAAACACCATATATTTT. The complete variable domain, with remaining parts taken from reference TRBV2 and TRBJ1-3, reads EPEVTQTPSHQVTQMGQEVILRCVPISNHLYFYWYRQILGQKVEFLVSFYNNEISEKSEIFDDQFSVERPDGSNFTLKIRSTKLEDSAMYFCASRDSESSGNTIYFGEGSWLTVV.

This chain connects TRBV5-6 to TRBJ2-3; 7 nucleotides match TRBD1. The CDR3 is 14 residues long. Germline-derived CDR1 and CDR2 are SGHDT and YYEEEE. Losses at the gene ends were 4 bases for V and 2 bases for J; bases not matched to a gene: 4. The CDR3 DNA sequence: TGTGCCAGCAGCCTGGGACAGTTCACAGATACGCAGTATTTT. It specifies CASSLGQFTDTQYF.

The chain couples TRBV2 to TRBJ2-3; TRBD1 matches at 8 bases. The V gene end was trimmed by 1 base and the J gene end by 1 base; junction bases not matched to a gene: 10. The CDR3 covers 18 residues. Germline V lookup: CDR1 SNHLY, CDR2 FYNNEI. The CDR3 region is CASSEGRTGSRGTDTQYF. The CDR3 nucleotides read TGTGCCAGCAGTGAAGGTCGGACAGGGAGTAGGGGCACAGATACGCAGTATTTT.

The chain employs TRBV2 and TRBJ2-3, with no clear D. Per germline, CDR1 SNHLY and CDR2 FYNNEI. Trimming shortened V by 8 bases and J by 0 bases, and 12 bases separated the two germline ends. This CDR3 spans 14 amino acids. CDR3 loop: CASLLGPSTDTQYF. The CDR3, as DNA: TGTGCCAGCCTCCTTGGGCCTAGCACAGATACGCAGTATTTT. Based on the CDR3 plus reference TRBV2 and TRBJ2-3, the full variable domain is EPEVTQTPSHQVTQMGQEVILRCVPISNHLYFYWYRQILGQKVEFLVSFYNNEISEKSEIFDDQFSVERPDGSNFTLKIRSTKLEDSAMYFCASLLGPSTDTQYFGPGTRLTVL.

The genes are TRBV6-5 and TRBJ2-4; D not resolved. Per germline, CDR1 MNHEY and CDR2 SVGAGI. V gave up 2 bases and J gave up 4 bases, with 9 bases separating them. The CDR3 has 14 amino acids. The CDR3 loop is CASSYAGEKNIQYF. CDR3 DNA: TGTGCCAGCAGTTACGCCGGTGAAAAAAACATTCAGTACTTC.

The chain employs TRBV7-9 and TRBJ2-5; D might be TRBD2 (5 bases). CDR1 and CDR2 (germline): SEHNR, FQNEAQ (reference sequence). V was trimmed by 1 base and J by 4 bases, leaving 7 bases between them. The CDR3 totals 13 residues. The CDR3 reads CASSLGTVETQYF. CDR3 nucleotides: TGTGCCAGCAGCTTAGGGACTGTAGAGACCCAGTACTTC.

This chain joins TRBV6-1 and TRBJ2-1; D uncertain. The V end was cut by 2 bases, the J end by 7 bases, with 15 bases between. Germline CDR1 MNHNS, CDR2 SASEGT. This CDR3 has 15 amino acids. DNA for the CDR3: TGTGCCAGCAGTGAATTCGACTCCCCCGGGAATGAGCAGTTCTTC. As protein: CASSEFDSPGNEQFF.

V is TRBV29-1 and J is TRBJ2-3; 8 bases align to TRBD2. V dropped 4 bases and J dropped 2; count of bases not matched to a gene: 5. The CDR3 consists of 14 residues. Per germline, CDR1 SQVTM and CDR2 ANQGSEA. The CDR3 sequence: CSVAGGVSTDTQYF. The CDR3 nucleotides read TGCAGCGTTGCCGGGGGGGTATCCACAGATACGCAGTATTTT.

The chain combines TRBV6-5 with TRBJ1-1, with D unclear. The CDR3 runs to 16 residues. V gave up 2 bases and J gave up 0 bases, with 13 bases separating them. From germline, CDR1 is MNHEY and CDR2 SVGAGI. CDR3 amino acids: CASSYPGLFMNTEAFF. CDR3 nucleotides: TGTGCCAGCAGTTACCCAGGACTCTTCATGAACACTGAAGCTTTCTTT.

V usage is TRBV19 and J usage is TRBJ1-1; 7 bases fit TRBD1. V lost 5 bases and J lost 4; bases outside the gene matches: 7. This CDR3 is 14 amino acids long. CDR1 is LNHDA, CDR2 SQIVND, per germline (reference sequence). The CDR3 loop is CASSLWTGVTEAFF. The CDR3 nucleotides are TGTGCCAGTAGTCTCTGGACAGGAGTCACTGAAGCTTTCTTT.

The genes are TRBV27 and TRBJ2-2, with D possibly being TRBD2 (7 bases). CDR1 MNHEY and CDR2 SMNVEV come from the germline V gene (reference sequence). This CDR3 is 16 amino acids long. Trimming took off 3 bases at V and 4 bases at J, with 15 bases between the two ends. DNA for the CDR3: TGTGCCAGCAGTTTTGGGGCGGGGGCCCTCACCGGGGAGCTGTTTTTT. The encoded protein is CASSFGAGALTGELFF.

The chain couples TRBV9 to TRBJ1-4; D perhaps matches TRBD1 (6 bases). Per germline, CDR1 SGDLS and CDR2 YYNGEE. V was trimmed by 0 bases and J by 10 bases, leaving 10 bases between them. The CDR3 contains 13 residues. DNA of the CDR3: TGTGCCAGCAGCGTAGGGACAGTTGGAAAACTGTTTTTT. Protein: CASSVGTVGKLFF.

The chain combines TRBV13 with TRBJ2-3; 9 positions match TRBD1. This CDR3 contains 20 residues. The V gene's germline CDR1 is PRHDT and CDR2 FYEKMQ (reference sequence). The junction had 18 bases not matched to a gene; V was cut back by 3 bases and J by 2 bases. CDR3 region: CASSFHIRPGTGRHTDTQYF. In DNA, the CDR3 is TGTGCCAGCAGCTTTCACATTCGTCCCGGGACAGGGCGACACACAGATACGCAGTATTTT.

The chain carries TRBV9 and TRBJ2-1, with 9 bases aligning to TRBD2. CDR1 and CDR2 (germline): SGDLS, YYNGEE. V lost 0 bases, J lost 4 bases, and 2 bases stayed unmatched. The CDR3 is made up of 15 amino acids. In nucleotides, the CDR3 is TGTGCCAGCAGCGTAGTTAGCGGGGGTTACAATGAGCAGTTCTTC. Translating it yields CASSVVSGGYNEQFF.

V and J are TRBV13 and TRBJ2-3; D perhaps matches TRBD1 (6 bases). V lost 5 bases, J lost 0 bases, and 24 bases lay in between. CDR1 PRHDT and CDR2 FYEKMQ come from the germline V gene (reference sequence). The CDR3 sequence is 19 residues long. This CDR3 reads CASSTTLSDRPMSTDTQYF. The CDR3 nucleotides read TGTGCCAGCAGCACAACTCTGTCGGACAGACCCATGAGCACAGATACGCAGTATTTT. Full variable domain (missing parts from reference TRBV13 and TRBJ2-3): AAGVIQSPRHLIKEKRETATLKCYPIPRHDTVYWYQQGPGQDPQFLISFYEKMQSDKGSIPDRFSAQQFSDYHSELNMSSLELGDSALYFCASSTTLSDRPMSTDTQYFGPGTRLTVL.

This clone was seen a handful of times. The rearrangement uses TRBV28 and TRBJ1-5, with D uncertain. Germline-derived CDR1 and CDR2 are MDHEN and SYDVKM. Trimming took off 7 bases at V and 9 bases at J, with 22 bases between the two ends. The CDR3 spans 15 residues. The DNA of the CDR3 is TGTGCCAGCACAGGCTCAATTGGACTGGGTGGGCCCCAGCATTTT. Its protein is CASTGSIGLGGPQHF.

The chain couples TRBV7-6 to TRBJ1-2; maybe TRBD1 (6 bases). The CDR3 has 15 amino acids. Germline lookup yields CDR1 SGHVS and CDR2 FNYEAQ. V was trimmed by 4 bases and J by 0 bases, leaving 12 bases between them. CDR3 sequence: CASSSQQGTNYGYTF. The DNA for the CDR3 is TGTGCCAGCAGCTCCCAACAGGGTACTAACTATGGCTACACCTTC.

The chain has TRBV7-3 and TRBJ1-6; D unclear. The germline CDR1 and CDR2 sequences are SGHTA and FQGTGA. The CDR3 sequence is 13 residues long. V dropped 5 bases and J dropped 6 bases, with 8 bases sitting between them. The CDR3 region has the DNA TGTGCCAGCAGCGCCGGTTTTAATTCACCCCTCCACTTT. It translates to CASSAGFNSPLHF.

The chain has TRBV6-5 and TRBJ1-1; TRBD1 matches 7 bases. The CDR3 loop spans 13 amino acids. CDR1 is MNHEY and CDR2 is SVGAGI in the germline V gene. After removal of 6 bases from V and 4 bases from J, the junction contained 5 bases not matched to a gene. In DNA form, the CDR3 reads TGTGCCAGCAGGGACAGGTGGGTCACTGAAGCTTTCTTT. Its protein product is CASRDRWVTEAFF.

This chain links TRBV15 with TRBJ1-3; D call uncertain. Per the germline V gene, CDR1 is LNHNV and CDR2 is YYDKDF (reference sequence). Trimming pared 6 bases from V and 7 bases from J, leaving 13 bases between. The CDR3 extends over 13 amino acids. The CDR3 protein is CATRVAGGNTIYF. The CDR3, as DNA: TGTGCCACCAGGGTGGCAGGCGGGAACACCATATATTTT.

A few counts support this clone. The rearrangement joins TRBV7-3 to TRBJ2-2; 9 bases fit TRBD1. V was clipped by 4 bases and J by 1 base; unmatched bases: 4. The CDR3 sequence is 16 residues long. CDR1 and CDR2 from the germline V gene are SGHTA and FQGTGA. CDR3 coding DNA: TGTGCCAGCAGCTCGGGACAGGGAGGGAACACCGGGGAGCTGTTTTTT. This gives the protein CASSSGQGGNTGELFF.

There are a few counts of this clone. The J gene is TRBJ1-1, the V gene TRBV6-5, with TRBD1 identical over 9 bases. The CDR3 extends over 16 amino acids. Trimming cost V 3 bases and J 4 bases; bases outside gene matches: 9. Per the germline V gene, CDR1 is MNHEY and CDR2 is SVGAGI. In nucleotides, the CDR3 is TGTGCCAGCAGTTATAGGGGACAGGGATGGGGCACTGAAGCTTTCTTT. Its translation: CASSYRGQGWGTEAFF.

This clone was counted once. The rearrangement links TRBV5-4 to TRBJ2-3, with 8 bases lining up with TRBD1. CDR3 size: 16 residues. The V gene's germline CDR1 is SGHNT and CDR2 YYREEE (reference sequence). J lost 3 bases, V lost 4 bases, and 10 bases had no gene match. The CDR3 nucleotides read TGTGCCAGCAGCCCAGGTGGAGACAGGGGTACAGATACGCAGTATTTT. As protein: CASSPGGDRGTDTQYF.

V and J are TRBV4-1 and TRBJ2-7, with a weak D call TRBD1 (6 bases). The length of the CDR3 is 15 residues. CDR1 and CDR2 from the germline V gene are MGHRA and YSYEKL. Deletions cut 2 bases from V and 5 bases from J, with 16 bases between. The CDR3 loop reads CASSQTPQGTDEQYF. The CDR3 DNA follows: TGCGCCAGCAGCCAAACACCACAGGGTACGGACGAGCAGTACTTC.

V gene TRBV5-1 combines with J gene TRBJ1-2; TRBD1 is a possible D gene (5 bases). Per the germline V gene, CDR1 is SGHRS and CDR2 is YFSETQ. V dropped 6 bases and J dropped 3 bases, with 18 bases sitting between them. CDR3 length: 15 amino acids. CDR3 amino acids: CASTPAGGEDYGYTF. For the CDR3, the DNA is TGCGCCAGCACCCCGGCGGGGGGGGAGGACTATGGCTACACCTTC.

V gene TRBV5-4 combines with J gene TRBJ2-7; 9 nucleotides agree with TRBD1. CDR1 SGHNT and CDR2 YYREEE come from the germline V gene (reference sequence). Trimming took 5 bases from V and 4 from J; bases not matched to a gene: 10. The CDR3 extends over 15 amino acids. This CDR3 is CASSHRGQGLYEQYF. The CDR3 region has the DNA TGTGCCAGCAGTCACCGGGGACAGGGACTTTACGAGCAGTACTTC. Combining the CDR3 with reference TRBV5-4 and TRBJ2-7 gives the whole variable domain ETGVTQSPTHLIKTRGQQVTLRCSSQSGHNTVSWYQQALGQGPQFIFQYYREEENGRGNFPPRFSGLQFPNYSSELNVNALELDDSALYLCASSHRGQGLYEQYFGPGTRLTVT.